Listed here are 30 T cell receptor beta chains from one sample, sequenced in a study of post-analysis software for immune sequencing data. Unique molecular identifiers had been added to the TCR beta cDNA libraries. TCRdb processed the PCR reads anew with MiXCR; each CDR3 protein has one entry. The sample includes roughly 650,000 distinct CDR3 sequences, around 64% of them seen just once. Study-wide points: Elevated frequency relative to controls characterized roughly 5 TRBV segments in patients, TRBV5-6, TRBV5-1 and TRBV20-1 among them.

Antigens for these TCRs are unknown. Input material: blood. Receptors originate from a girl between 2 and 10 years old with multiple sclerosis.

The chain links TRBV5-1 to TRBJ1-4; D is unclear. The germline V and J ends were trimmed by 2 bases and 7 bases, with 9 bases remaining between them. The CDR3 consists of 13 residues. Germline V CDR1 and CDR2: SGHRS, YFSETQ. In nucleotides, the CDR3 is TGCGCCAGCAGCTTCTGGGTTGGTGAAAAACTGTTTTTT. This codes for CASSFWVGEKLFF.

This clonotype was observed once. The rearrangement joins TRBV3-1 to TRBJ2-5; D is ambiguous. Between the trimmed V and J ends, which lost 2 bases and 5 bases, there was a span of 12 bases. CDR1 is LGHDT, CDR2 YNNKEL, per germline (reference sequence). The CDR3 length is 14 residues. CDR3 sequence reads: CASSQKSGKETQYF. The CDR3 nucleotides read TGTGCCAGCAGCCAAAAGTCAGGCAAGGAGACCCAGTACTTC.

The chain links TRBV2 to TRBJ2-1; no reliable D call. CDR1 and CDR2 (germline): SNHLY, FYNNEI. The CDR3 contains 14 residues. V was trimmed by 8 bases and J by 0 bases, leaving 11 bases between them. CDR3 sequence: CASSKTSSYNEQFF. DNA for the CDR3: TGTGCCAGCTCTAAGACCAGCTCCTACAATGAGCAGTTCTTC.

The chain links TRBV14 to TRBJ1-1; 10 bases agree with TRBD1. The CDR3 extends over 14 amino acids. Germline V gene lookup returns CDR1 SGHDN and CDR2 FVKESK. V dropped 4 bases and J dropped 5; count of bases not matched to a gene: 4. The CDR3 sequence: CASSRQGAGTEAFF. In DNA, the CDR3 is TGTGCCAGCAGCCGACAGGGGGCAGGGACTGAAGCTTTCTTT.

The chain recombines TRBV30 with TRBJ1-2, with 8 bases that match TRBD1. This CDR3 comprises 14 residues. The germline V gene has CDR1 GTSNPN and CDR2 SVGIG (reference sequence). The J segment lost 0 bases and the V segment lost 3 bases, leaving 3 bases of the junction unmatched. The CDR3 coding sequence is TGTGCCTGGAGGAAGGACAGGGCTAACTATGGCTACACCTTC. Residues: CAWRKDRANYGYTF.

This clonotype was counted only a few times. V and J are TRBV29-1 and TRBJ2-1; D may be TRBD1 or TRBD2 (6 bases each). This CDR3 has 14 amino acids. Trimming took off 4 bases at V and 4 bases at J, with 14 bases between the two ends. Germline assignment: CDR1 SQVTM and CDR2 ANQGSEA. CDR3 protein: CSVAPRGGYNEQFF. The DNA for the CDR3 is TGCAGCGTTGCTCCCAGGGGAGGATACAATGAGCAGTTCTTC.

The CDR3 DNA sequence: TGTGCCAGTAGTATCGGCGTGAGTTATCAGCCCCAGCATTTT. Translating gives CASSIGVSYQPQHF. The genes are TRBV19 and TRBJ1-5; the D is unclear. V was pared by 3 bases and J by 5 bases, with 11 bases between. CDR3 length: 14 amino acids. Germline lookup yields CDR1 LNHDA and CDR2 SQIVND (reference sequence). Looking up the rest from reference TRBV19 and TRBJ1-5 gives the full variable domain: DGGITQSPKYLFRKEGQNVTLSCEQNLNHDAMYWYRQDPGQGLRLIYYSQIVNDFQKGDIAEGYSVSREKKESFPLTVTSAQKNPTAFYLCASSIGVSYQPQHFGDGTRLSIL.

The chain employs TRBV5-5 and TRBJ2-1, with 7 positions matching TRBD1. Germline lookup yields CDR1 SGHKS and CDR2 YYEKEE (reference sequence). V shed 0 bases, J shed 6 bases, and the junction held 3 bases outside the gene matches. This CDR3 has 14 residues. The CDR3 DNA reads TGTGCCAGCAGCTTGGATCCAGGGGGCAATGAGCAGTTCTTC. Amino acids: CASSLDPGGNEQFF. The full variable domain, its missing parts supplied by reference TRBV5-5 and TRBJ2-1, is DAGVTQSPTHLIKTRGQQVTLRCSPISGHKSVSWYQQVLGQGPQFIFQYYEKEERGRGNFPDRFSARQFPNYSSELNVNALLLGDSALYLCASSLDPGGNEQFFGPGTRLTVL.

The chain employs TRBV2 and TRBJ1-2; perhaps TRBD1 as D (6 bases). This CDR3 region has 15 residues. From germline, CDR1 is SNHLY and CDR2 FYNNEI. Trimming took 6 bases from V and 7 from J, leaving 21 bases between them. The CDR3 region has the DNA TGTGCCAGCAGCGAATCTATTACAGGGTTAGTTGGCTACACCTTC. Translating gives CASSESITGLVGYTF. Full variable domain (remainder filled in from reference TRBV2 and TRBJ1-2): EPEVTQTPSHQVTQMGQEVILRCVPISNHLYFYWYRQILGQKVEFLVSFYNNEISEKSEIFDDQFSVERPDGSNFTLKIRSTKLEDSAMYFCASSESITGLVGYTFGSGTRLTVV.

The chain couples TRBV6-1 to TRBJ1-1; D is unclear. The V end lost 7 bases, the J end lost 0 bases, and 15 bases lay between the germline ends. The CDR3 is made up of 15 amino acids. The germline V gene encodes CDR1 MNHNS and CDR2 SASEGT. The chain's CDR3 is CASTKEGFLNTEAFF. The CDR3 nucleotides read TGTGCCAGCACAAAGGAGGGTTTCCTGAACACTGAAGCTTTCTTT.

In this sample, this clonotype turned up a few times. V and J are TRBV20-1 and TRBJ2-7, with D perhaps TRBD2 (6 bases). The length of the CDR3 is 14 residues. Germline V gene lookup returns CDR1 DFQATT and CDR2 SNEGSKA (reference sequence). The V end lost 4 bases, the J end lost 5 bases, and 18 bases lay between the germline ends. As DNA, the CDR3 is TGCAGTGCTACAAGGGACTCTTCGACAGACGAGCAGTACTTC. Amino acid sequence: CSATRDSSTDEQYF.

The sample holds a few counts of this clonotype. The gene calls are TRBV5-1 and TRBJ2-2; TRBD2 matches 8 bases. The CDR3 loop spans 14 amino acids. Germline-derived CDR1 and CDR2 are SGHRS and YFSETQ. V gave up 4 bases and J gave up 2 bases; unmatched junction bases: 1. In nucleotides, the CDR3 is TGCGCCAGCAGCGCGGGGGGTAACACCGGGGAGCTGTTTTTT. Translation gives CASSAGGNTGELFF. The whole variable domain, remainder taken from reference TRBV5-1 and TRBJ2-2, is KAGVTQTPRYLIKTRGQQVTLSCSPISGHRSVSWYQQTPGQGLQFLFEYFSETQRNKGNFPGRFSGRQFSNSRSEMNVSTLELGDSALYLCASSAGGNTGELFFGEGSRLTVL.

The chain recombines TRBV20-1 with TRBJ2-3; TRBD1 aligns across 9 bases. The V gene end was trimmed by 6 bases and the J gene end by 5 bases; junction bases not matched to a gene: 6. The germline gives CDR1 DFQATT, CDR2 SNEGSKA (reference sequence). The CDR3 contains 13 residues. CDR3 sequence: CSAATGGQDTQYF. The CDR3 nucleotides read TGCAGTGCGGCGACAGGGGGACAAGATACGCAGTATTTT.

The CDR3 coding sequence is TGTGCCAGCAGCGAGACTAGCGGGGGGGCGGAGACCCAGTACTTC. This sequence encodes CASSETSGGAETQYF. The chain joins TRBV7-9 to TRBJ2-5; 14 bases are a match to TRBD2. Losses at the gene ends were 5 bases for V and 5 bases for J; bases not matched to a gene: 4. Germline loops: CDR1 SEHNR, CDR2 FQNEAQ (reference sequence). CDR3 size: 15 residues.

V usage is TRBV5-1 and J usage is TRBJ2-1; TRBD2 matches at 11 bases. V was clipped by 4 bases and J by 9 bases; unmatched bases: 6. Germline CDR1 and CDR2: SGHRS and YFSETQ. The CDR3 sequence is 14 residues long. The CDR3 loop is CASSPGLAGPEQFF. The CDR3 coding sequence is TGCGCCAGCAGCCCTGGACTAGCGGGTCCTGAGCAGTTCTTC.

CDR3 sequence: CATSGQITGELFF. The DNA for the CDR3 is TGTGCCACTTCGGGACAGATCACTGGGGAGCTGTTTTTT. The chain recombines TRBV11-2 with TRBJ2-2; 7 positions agree with TRBD1. After removal of 10 bases from V and 8 bases from J, the junction contained 10 bases not matched to a gene. Germline loops: CDR1 SGHAT, CDR2 FQNNGV. This CDR3 comprises 13 residues.

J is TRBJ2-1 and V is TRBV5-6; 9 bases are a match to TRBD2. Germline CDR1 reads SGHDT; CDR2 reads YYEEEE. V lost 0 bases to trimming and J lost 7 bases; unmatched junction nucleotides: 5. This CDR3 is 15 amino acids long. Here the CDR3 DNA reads TGTGCCAGCAGCTTGGGAGGACTAGCGCTTAATGAGCAGTTCTTC. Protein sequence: CASSLGGLALNEQFF. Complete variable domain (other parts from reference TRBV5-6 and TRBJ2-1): DAGVTQSPTHLIKTRGQQVTLRCSPKSGHDTVSWYQQALGQGPQFIFQYYEEEERQRGNFPDRFSGHQFPNYSSELNVNALLLGDSALYLCASSLGGLALNEQFFGPGTRLTVL.

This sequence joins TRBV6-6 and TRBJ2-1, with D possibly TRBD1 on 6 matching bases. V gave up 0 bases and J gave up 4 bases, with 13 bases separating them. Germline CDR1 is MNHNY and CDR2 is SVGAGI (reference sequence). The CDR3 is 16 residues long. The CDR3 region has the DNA TGTGCCAGCAGTTACTCCGGCCAGGGGAATTACAATGAGCAGTTCTTC. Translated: CASSYSGQGNYNEQFF.

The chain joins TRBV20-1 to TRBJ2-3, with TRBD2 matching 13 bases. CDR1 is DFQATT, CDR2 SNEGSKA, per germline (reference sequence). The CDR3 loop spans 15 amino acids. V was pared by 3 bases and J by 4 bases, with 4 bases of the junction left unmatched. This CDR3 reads CSASRTSGSPDTQYF. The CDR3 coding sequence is TGCAGTGCTAGCCGGACTAGCGGGAGCCCAGATACGCAGTATTTT.

CDR3 sequence: CASSWRGARGDTQYF. Here the CDR3 DNA reads TGCGCCAGCAGCTGGCGTGGAGCTAGGGGAGATACGCAGTATTTT. The V gene is TRBV5-1, the J gene TRBJ2-3; perhaps TRBD1 as D (5 bases). Trimming left V 3 bases short and J 5 bases short, with 16 bases between. Germline V gene data show CDR1 as SGHRS and CDR2 as YFSETQ. The CDR3 is 15 residues long. Complete variable domain (other parts from reference TRBV5-1 and TRBJ2-3): KAGVTQTPRYLIKTRGQQVTLSCSPISGHRSVSWYQQTPGQGLQFLFEYFSETQRNKGNFPGRFSGRQFSNSRSEMNVSTLELGDSALYLCASSWRGARGDTQYFGPGTRLTVL.

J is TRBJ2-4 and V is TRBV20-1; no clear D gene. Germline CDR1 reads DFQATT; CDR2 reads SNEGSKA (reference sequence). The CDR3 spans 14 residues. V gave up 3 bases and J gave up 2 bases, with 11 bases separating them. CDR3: CSARADTTKNIQYF. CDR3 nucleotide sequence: TGCAGTGCTAGGGCAGACACTACCAAAAACATTCAGTACTTC.

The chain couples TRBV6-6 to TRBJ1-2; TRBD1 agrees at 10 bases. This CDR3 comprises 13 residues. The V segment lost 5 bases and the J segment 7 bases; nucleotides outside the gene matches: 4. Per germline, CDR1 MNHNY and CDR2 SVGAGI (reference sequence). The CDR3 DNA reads TGTGCCAGCAGTGGGACAGGGGACGGTGGCTACACCTTC. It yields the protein CASSGTGDGGYTF.

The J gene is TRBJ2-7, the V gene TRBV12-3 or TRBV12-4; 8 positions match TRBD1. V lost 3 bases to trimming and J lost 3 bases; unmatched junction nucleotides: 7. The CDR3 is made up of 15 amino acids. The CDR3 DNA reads TGTGCCAGCAGTTTCGGGGACAGGTCTCTCTACGAGCAGTACTTC. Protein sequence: CASSFGDRSLYEQYF.

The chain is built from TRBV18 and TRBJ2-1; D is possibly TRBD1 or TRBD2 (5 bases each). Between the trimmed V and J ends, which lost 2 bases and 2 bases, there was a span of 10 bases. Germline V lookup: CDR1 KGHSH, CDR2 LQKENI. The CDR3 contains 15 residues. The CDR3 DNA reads TGTGCCAGCTCACCATCGAGGGGCGCCTACAATGAGCAGTTCTTC. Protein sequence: CASSPSRGAYNEQFF.

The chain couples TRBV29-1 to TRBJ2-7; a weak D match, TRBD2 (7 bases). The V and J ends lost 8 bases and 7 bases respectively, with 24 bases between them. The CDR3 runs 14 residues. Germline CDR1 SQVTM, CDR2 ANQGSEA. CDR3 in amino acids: CSHRGRGAWNEQYF. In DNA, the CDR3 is TGCAGCCATAGGGGACGGGGGGCGTGGAATGAGCAGTACTTC.

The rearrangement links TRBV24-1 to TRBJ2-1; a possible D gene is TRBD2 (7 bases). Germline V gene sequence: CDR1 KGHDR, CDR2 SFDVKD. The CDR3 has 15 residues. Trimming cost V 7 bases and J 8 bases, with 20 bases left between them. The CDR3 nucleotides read TGTGCCACCAGCTTAAGGGGGGGGGGTGTCGATGAGCAGTTCTTC. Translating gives CATSLRGGGVDEQFF.

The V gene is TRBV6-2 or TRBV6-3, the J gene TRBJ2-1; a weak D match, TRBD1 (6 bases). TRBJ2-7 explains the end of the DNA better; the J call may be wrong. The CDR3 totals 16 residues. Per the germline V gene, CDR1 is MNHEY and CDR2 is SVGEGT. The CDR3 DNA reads TGTGCCAGCAGTTACTCTACAGGGAGCTCCTACAATGAGCAGTACTTC. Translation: CASSYSTGSSYNEQYF.

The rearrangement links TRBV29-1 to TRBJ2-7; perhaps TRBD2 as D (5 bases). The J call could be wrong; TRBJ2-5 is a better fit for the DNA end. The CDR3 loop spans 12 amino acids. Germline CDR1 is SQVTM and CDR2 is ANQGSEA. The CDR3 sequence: CSVERGRETQYF. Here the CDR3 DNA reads TGCAGCGTTGAACGGGGAAGGGAGACCCAGTACTTC.

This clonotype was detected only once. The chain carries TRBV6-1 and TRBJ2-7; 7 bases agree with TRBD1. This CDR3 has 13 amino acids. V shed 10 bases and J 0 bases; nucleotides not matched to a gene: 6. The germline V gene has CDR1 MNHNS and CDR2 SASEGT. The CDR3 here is CATSTGDSYEQYF. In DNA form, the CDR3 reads TGTGCCACTTCAACAGGGGACTCCTACGAGCAGTACTTC.

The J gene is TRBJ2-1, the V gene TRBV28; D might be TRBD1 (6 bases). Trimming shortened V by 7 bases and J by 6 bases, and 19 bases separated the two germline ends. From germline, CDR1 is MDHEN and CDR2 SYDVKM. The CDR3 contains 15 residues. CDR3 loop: CASTPTGSLSNEQFF. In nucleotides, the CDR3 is TGTGCCAGCACTCCAACAGGGTCATTATCCAATGAGCAGTTCTTC.